Shown below are 5 T cell receptor beta chains from a single sample sequenced in a study of metastatic and nonmetastatic thyroid tumors. Not a single patient had been given any form of treatment at any point before undergoing thyroid surgery. From the PCR reads, TCRdb re-called clones with MiXCR. Among some 25,000 clones listed, roughly 12% were seen once. The sequencing sample was made of blood. These receptors originate from a female donor with papillary thyroid cancer or a benign thyroid nodule (not recorded which). Some clones in this sample may be carry-over from other donors' samples.

This clone was recorded at least ten times. This rearrangement joins TRBV9 to TRBJ2-2; D is uncertain. The CDR3 is 13 amino acids. V shed 0 bases and J shed 4 bases, with 4 bases lying between them. Germline CDR1 SGDLS, CDR2 YYNGEE. CDR3 bases: TGTGCCAGCAGCGTAGGGGGCACCGGGGAGCTGTTTTTT. Its protein product is CASSVGGTGELFF.

This clone has at least ten counts. This chain connects TRBV20-1 to TRBJ2-1; 14 bases are a match to TRBD2. With 4 bases clipped from V and 4 bases from J, the junction kept 6 bases outside the gene matches. This CDR3 is built from 16 residues. CDR1 is DFQATT, CDR2 SNEGSKA, per germline (reference sequence). The chain's CDR3 is CSATPRLAGGYNEQFF. For the CDR3, the DNA is TGCAGTGCTACCCCCCGACTAGCGGGAGGGTACAATGAGCAGTTCTTC.

This clone was counted ten times or more. The chain links TRBV28 to TRBJ1-4, with D hard to call. Trimming took 6 bases from V and 8 from J, leaving 10 bases between them. The CDR3 runs to 12 residues. The germline gives CDR1 MDHEN, CDR2 SYDVKM. The CDR3 region is CASRPPGEKLFF. The CDR3 DNA reads as TGTGCCAGCAGACCCCCGGGGGAAAAACTGTTTTTT. Using reference TRBV28 and TRBJ1-4 for the parts outside the CDR3, the full variable domain is DVKVTQSSRYLVKRTGEKVFLECVQDMDHENMFWYRQDPGLGLRLIYFSYDVKMKEKGDIPEGYSVSREKKERFSLILESASTNQTSMYLCASRPPGEKLFFGSGTQLSVL.

This clone was detected only a few times. This sequence joins TRBV6-9 and TRBJ2-7, with 10 bases lining up with TRBD1. The CDR3 has 16 amino acids. Trimming cost V 2 bases and J 3 bases; bases outside gene matches: 7. The germline CDR1 and CDR2 sequences are MNHGY and SVAAGI. CDR3 sequence reads: CASSYPDRGRFYEQYF. The CDR3 DNA reads as TGTGCCAGCAGTTATCCCGACAGGGGGCGTTTCTACGAGCAGTACTTC.

Notes on this clone: A much larger clone lies one base from this, so it may be a read error. This sequence joins TRBV4-1 and TRBJ2-5; 8 bases agree with TRBD2. This CDR3 has 14 residues. In germline, CDR1 is MGHRA, CDR2 YSYEKL. V gave up 4 bases and J gave up 3 bases; unmatched junction bases: 4. DNA of the CDR3: TGCGCCAGCAGCCCAGCGGGAGCCAAAGAGACCCAGTACTTC. Translated: CASSPAGAKETQYF.